The rows below give T cell receptor beta chains drawn from one sample of a study of beta chain features in type 1 diabetes. Clones were read by immunoSEQ multiplex PCR, and TCRdb kept only the in-frame ones, dropping some. Of approximately 50,000 clones detected, roughly 41% appear once; the ten largest clones hold 1.4%. The sequenced sample was Tregs from blood. The receptor source for this set is a man aged 30-40 years with type 1 diabetes. CDR3s include the opening cysteine and the closing phenylalanine or tryptophan. The D gene is left open where the match is weak. Clone size is stated in some rows and not others, as once, few, many or a class when expanded.

V: TRBV5-6
D: NA
J: TRBJ2-2
size: few
DNA: TGTGCCAGCAGCCCCCTCGGGGTTTTGGACACCGGGGAGCTGTTTTTT
CDR3: CASSPLGVLDTGELFF

V: TRBV7-9
D: TRBD2
J: TRBJ2-3
size: NA
DNA: TGTGCCAGCAGCGGGACGGGACTAGCGGCAGATACGCAGTATTTT
CDR3: CASSGTGLAADTQYF

V: TRBV4-2
D: NA
J: TRBJ2-5
size: NA
DNA: TGTGCCAGCAGCCAAGATGGGGGAAGGGGGAAGGAGACCCAGTACTTC
CDR3: CASSQDGGRGKETQYF

V: TRBV18
D: NA
J: TRBJ2-7
size: few
DNA: TGTGCCAGCTCAGCGGGACAGAGCTACGAGCAGTACTTC
CDR3: CASSAGQSYEQYF

V: TRBV5-1
D: TRBD2
J: TRBJ2-3
size: few
DNA: TGCGCCAGCAGCCCAGGACTAGCGGGAAGGGCAGATACGCAGTATTTT
CDR3: CASSPGLAGRADTQYF

V: TRBV2
D: NA
J: TRBJ1-1
size: NA
DNA: TGTGCCAGCAGTGAAGCCGGGGGAACTGAAGCTTTCTTT
CDR3: CASSEAGGTEAFF

V: TRBV7-8
D: NA
J: TRBJ2-5
size: NA
DNA: TGTGCCAGCAGCTTATCCTCTAGGTGGGAGACCCAGTACTTC
CDR3: CASSLSSRWETQYF

V: TRBV19
D: NA
J: TRBJ2-5
size: few
DNA: TGTGCCAGTAGCCTAGGATTTGAAGAGACCCAGTACTTC
CDR3: CASSLGFEETQYF

V: TRBV30
D: NA
J: TRBJ2-4
size: NA
DNA: TGTGCCTGCTCAGGGTGGGGCATTCAGTACTTC
CDR3: CACSGWGIQYF

V: TRBV7-9
D: NA
J: TRBJ2-7
size: NA
DNA: TGTGCCAGCAGCTCGGGAACAGGGATGAGCTCCTACGAGCAGTACTTC
CDR3: CASSSGTGMSSYEQYF

V: TRBV28
D: NA
J: TRBJ1-2
size: few
DNA: TGTGCCAGCAGTTTATGGACAGGACTTAACTATGGCTACACCTTC
CDR3: CASSLWTGLNYGYTF

V: TRBV28
D: TRBD1
J: TRBJ1-1
size: NA
DNA: TGTGCCAGCACCACAACCGGGACAGTGAACACTGAAGCTTTCTTT
CDR3: CASTTTGTVNTEAFF

V: TRBV7-2
D: TRBD1
J: TRBJ1-5
size: few
DNA: TGTGCCAGCAGCCCGACAGGGGACGGACAGCCCCAGCATTTT
CDR3: CASSPTGDGQPQHF

V: TRBV28
D: NA
J: TRBJ2-7
size: few
DNA: NA
CDR3: CASSFLAGSYEQYF

V: TRBV7-2
D: TRBD2
J: TRBJ2-7
size: NA
DNA: TGTGCCAGCAGCCGCAACCGGGGGGGACTAGCGGGAGTTAACGGCGAGCAGTACTTC
CDR3: CASSRNRGGLAGVNGEQYF

V: TRBV2
D: NA
J: TRBJ1-5
size: NA
DNA: TGTGCCAGCAGTGAAGCGGAGGCACTTAATCAGCCCCAGCATTTT
CDR3: CASSEAEALNQPQHF

V: TRBV28
D: NA
J: TRBJ1-4
size: NA
DNA: TGTGCCAGCAGCCCCAGCGGGGCAGGTAATGAAAAACTGTTTTTT
CDR3: CASSPSGAGNEKLFF

V: TRBV5-1
D: TRBD2
J: TRBJ2-2
size: NA
DNA: TGCGCCAGCAGCTTGACAACGACTAGCGGGGGAGAGCTGTTCTTT
CDR3: CASSLTTTSGGELFF

V: TRBV5-1
D: NA
J: TRBJ1-4
size: NA
DNA: TGCGCCAGCAGCTTGGATTGGGCTGAAAAACTGTTTTTT
CDR3: CASSLDWAEKLFF

V: TRBV7-9
D: TRBD1
J: TRBJ2-2
size: NA
DNA: TGTGCCAGCAGCTTAGCGGCAGGGGGCGCGGTGCTGTTTTTT
CDR3: CASSLAAGGAVLFF

V: TRBV29-1
D: TRBD1
J: TRBJ1-2
size: NA
DNA: TGCAGCTTCCTAGACAGGGTCTTTGGCTACACCTTC
CDR3: CSFLDRVFGYTF

V: TRBV5-1
D: TRBD2
J: TRBJ2-1
size: NA
DNA: TGCGCCAGCAGCTCGGGACTAGCGGGATTAAAGTCCTACAATGAGCAGTTCTTC
CDR3: CASSSGLAGLKSYNEQFF

V: TRBV7-3
D: NA
J: TRBJ2-3
size: few
DNA: TGTGCCAGCGCGAAGGGGGTTACTAGCACAGATACGCAGTATTTT
CDR3: CASAKGVTSTDTQYF

V: TRBV7-9
D: TRBD1
J: TRBJ1-2
size: many
DNA: TGTGCCAGCAGCTTCCCTACAGGGGGCTATGGCTACACCTTC
CDR3: CASSFPTGGYGYTF

V: TRBV5-4
D: NA
J: TRBJ2-7
size: NA
DNA: TGTGCCAGCAGCTTGGACGGACAGATCTACGAGCAGTACTTC
CDR3: CASSLDGQIYEQYF

V: TRBV7-9
D: TRBD2
J: TRBJ2-1
size: few
DNA: TGTGCCAGCAGCTTAGATGGTAGCGGGAGGGCCCGGGACAATGAGCAGTTCTTC
CDR3: CASSLDGSGRARDNEQFF

V: TRBV5-5
D: NA
J: TRBJ2-7
size: NA
DNA: TGTGCCAGCAGCTTTACGGGAGCCTACGAGCAGTACTTC
CDR3: CASSFTGAYEQYF

V: TRBV6-5
D: NA
J: TRBJ2-4
size: few
DNA: TGTGCCAGCAGTTACTCGTCAGGGTTGGGGAACATTCAGTACTTC
CDR3: CASSYSSGLGNIQYF